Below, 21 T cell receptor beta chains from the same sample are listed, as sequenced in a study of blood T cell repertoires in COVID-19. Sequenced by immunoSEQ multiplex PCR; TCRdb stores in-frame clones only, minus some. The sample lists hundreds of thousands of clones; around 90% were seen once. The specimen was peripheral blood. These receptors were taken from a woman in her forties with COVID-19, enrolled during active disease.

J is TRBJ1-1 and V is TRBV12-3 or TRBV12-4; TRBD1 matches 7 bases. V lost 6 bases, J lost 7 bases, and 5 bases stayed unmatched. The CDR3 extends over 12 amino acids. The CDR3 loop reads CASRTGQLEAFF. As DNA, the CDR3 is TGTGCCAGCAGAACGGGACAGCTTGAAGCTTTCTTT.

The CDR3: CASSWRDYQETQYF. In nucleotides, the CDR3 is TGTGCCAGCAGCTGGCGGGACTACCAAGAGACCCAGTACTTC. The V and J genes are TRBV5-4 and TRBJ2-5; a weak D match, TRBD2 (6 bases). CDR1 and CDR2 (germline): SGHNT, YYREEE (reference sequence). V lost 3 bases and J 0 bases, leaving 9 bases between the germline ends. CDR3 length: 14 residues.

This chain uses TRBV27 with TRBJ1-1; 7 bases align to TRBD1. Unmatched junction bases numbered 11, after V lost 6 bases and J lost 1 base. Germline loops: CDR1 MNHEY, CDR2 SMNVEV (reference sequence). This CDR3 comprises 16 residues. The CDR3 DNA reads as TGTGCCAGCAGCCCACCGAGCCCAGGGGGGAACACTGAAGCTTTCTTT. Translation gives CASSPPSPGGNTEAFF.

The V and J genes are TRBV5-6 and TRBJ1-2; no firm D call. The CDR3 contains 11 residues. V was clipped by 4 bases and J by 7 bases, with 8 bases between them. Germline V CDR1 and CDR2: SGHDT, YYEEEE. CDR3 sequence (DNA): TGTGCCAGCAGCCTCGGGGTTGGCTACACCTTC. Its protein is CASSLGVGYTF.

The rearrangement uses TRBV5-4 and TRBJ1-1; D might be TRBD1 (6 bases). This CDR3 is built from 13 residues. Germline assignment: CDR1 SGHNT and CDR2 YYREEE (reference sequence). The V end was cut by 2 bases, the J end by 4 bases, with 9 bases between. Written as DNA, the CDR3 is TGTGCCAGCAGCTTCAGGGGCGGCACTGAAGCTTTCTTT. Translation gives CASSFRGGTEAFF.

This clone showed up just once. CDR3 amino acids: CASSFLGTDTEAFF. The CDR3 DNA is TGTGCCAGCAGTTTCCTCGGGACAGACACTGAAGCTTTCTTT. This rearrangement joins TRBV28 to TRBJ1-1, with 7 bases identical to TRBD1. Germline lookup yields CDR1 MDHEN and CDR2 SYDVKM. V was pared by 3 bases and J by 3 bases, with 4 bases of the junction left unmatched. The CDR3 runs 14 residues.

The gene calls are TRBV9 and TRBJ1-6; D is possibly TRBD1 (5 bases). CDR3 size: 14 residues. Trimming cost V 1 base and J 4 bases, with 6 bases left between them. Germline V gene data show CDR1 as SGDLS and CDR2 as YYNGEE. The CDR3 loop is CASSVQGYNSPLHF. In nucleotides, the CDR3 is TGTGCCAGCAGCGTACAGGGTTATAATTCACCCCTCCACTTT.

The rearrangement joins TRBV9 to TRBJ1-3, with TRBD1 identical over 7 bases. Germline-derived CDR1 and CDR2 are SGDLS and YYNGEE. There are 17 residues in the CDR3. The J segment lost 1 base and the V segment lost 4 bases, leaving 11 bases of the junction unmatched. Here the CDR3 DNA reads TGTGCCAGCAGCCCAATGGCAGGGGGTGCTTCTGGAAACACCATATATTTT. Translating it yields CASSPMAGGASGNTIYF.

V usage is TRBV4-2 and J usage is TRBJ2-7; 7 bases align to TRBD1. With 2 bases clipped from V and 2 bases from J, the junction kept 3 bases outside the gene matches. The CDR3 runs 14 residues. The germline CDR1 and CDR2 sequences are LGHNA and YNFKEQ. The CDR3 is CASSQPGQPYEQYF. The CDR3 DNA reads TGTGCCAGCAGCCAACCGGGACAGCCCTACGAGCAGTACTTC.

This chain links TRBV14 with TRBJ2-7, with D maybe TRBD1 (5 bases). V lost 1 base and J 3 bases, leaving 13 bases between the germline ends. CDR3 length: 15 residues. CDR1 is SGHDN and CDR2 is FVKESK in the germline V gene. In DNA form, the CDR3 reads TGTGCCAGCAGCCAAGTTTCACAGGCGGTCTACGAGCAGTACTTC. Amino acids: CASSQVSQAVYEQYF.

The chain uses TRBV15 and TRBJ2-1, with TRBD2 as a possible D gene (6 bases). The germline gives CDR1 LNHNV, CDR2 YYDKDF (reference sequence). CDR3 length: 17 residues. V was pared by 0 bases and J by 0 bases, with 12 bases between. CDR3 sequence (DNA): TGTGCCACCAGCAGAGACATCCTGGGGGGCTCCTACAATGAGCAGTTCTTC. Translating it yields CATSRDILGGSYNEQFF.

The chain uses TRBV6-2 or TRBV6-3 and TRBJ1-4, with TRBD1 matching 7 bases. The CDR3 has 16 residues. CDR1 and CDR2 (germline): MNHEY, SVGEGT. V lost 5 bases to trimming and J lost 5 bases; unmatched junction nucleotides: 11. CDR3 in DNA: TGTGCCAGCAGTGAGGACAGGCCCACGCGGAATGAAAAACTGTTTTTT. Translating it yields CASSEDRPTRNEKLFF.

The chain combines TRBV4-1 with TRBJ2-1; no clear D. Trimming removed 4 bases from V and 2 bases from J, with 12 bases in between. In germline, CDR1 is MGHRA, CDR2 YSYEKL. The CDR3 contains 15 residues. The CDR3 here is CASSPGGFPYNEQFF. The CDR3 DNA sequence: TGCGCCAGCAGCCCTGGCGGTTTCCCCTACAATGAGCAGTTCTTC.

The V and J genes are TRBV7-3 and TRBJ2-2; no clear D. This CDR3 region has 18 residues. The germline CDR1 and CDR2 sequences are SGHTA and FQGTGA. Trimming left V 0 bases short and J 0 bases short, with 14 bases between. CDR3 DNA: TGTGCCAGCAGCTTAACTCCCAGGCCACGCCCGAACACCGGGGAGCTGTTTTTT. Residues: CASSLTPRPRPNTGELFF.

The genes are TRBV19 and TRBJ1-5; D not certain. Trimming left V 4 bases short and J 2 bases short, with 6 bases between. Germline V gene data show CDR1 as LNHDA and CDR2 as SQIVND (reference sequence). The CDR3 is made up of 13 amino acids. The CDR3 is CASSNTGNQPQHF. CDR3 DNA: TGTGCCAGTAGTAATACTGGCAATCAGCCCCAGCATTTT.

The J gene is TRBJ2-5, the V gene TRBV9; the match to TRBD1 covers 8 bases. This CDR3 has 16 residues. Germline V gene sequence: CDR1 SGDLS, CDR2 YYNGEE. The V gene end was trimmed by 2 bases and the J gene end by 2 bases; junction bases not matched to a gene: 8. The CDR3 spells CASSVAGGGLQETQYF. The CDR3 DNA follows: TGTGCCAGCAGCGTTGCAGGGGGCGGCTTACAAGAGACCCAGTACTTC.

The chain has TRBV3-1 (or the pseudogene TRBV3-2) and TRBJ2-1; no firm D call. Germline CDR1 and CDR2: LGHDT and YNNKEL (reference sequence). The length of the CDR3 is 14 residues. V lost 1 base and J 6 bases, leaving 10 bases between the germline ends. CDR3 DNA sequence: TGTGCCAGCAGCCAAGTCCAGTCCCCCAATGAGCAGTTCTTC. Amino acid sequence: CASSQVQSPNEQFF.

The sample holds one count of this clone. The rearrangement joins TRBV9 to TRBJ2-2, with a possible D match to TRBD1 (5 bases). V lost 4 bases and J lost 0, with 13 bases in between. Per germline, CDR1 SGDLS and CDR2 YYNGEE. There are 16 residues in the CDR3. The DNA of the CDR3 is TGTGCCAGCAGCCCCCGCAGGGCCTCGAACACCGGGGAGCTGTTTTTT. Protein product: CASSPRRASNTGELFF. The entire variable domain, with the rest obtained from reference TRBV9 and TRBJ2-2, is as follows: DSGVTQTPKHLITATGQRVTLRCSPRSGDLSVYWYQQSLDQGLQFLIQYYNGEERAKGNILERFSAQQFPDLHSELNLSSLELGDSALYFCASSPRRASNTGELFFGEGSRLTVL.

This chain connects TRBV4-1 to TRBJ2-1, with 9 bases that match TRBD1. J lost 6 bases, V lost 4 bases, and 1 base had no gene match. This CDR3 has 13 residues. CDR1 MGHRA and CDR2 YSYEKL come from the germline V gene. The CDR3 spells CASSLTGGNEQFF. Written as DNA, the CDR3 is TGCGCCAGCAGCCTGACAGGGGGCAATGAGCAGTTCTTC.

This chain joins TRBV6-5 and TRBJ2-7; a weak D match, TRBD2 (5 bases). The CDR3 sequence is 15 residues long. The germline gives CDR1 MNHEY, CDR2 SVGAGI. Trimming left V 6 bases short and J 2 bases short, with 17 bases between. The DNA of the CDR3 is TGTGCCAGCAGCCTTCGGGAATCAGGTACCTACGAGCAGTACTTC. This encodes CASSLRESGTYEQYF.

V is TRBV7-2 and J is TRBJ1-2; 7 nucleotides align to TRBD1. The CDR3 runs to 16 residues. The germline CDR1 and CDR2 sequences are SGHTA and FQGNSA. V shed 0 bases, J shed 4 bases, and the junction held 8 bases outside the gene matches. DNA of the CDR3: TGTGCCAGCAGCTTAGCCGGGGGGGGACAGAGCTATGGCTACACCTTC. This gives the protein CASSLAGGGQSYGYTF.